Listed below are T cell receptor beta chains from one sample, sequenced in a study of blood T cell repertoires in COVID-19. Using immunoSEQ multiplex PCR, the repertoire was profiled, and TCRdb retains in-frame clones only, with some absent. The sample consists of about 160,000 clones, 70% to 85% of them appearing once. Specimen: peripheral blood. Receptor source: a woman aged 40 to 55 with COVID-19, enrolled during active disease. Both conserved end residues are part of each CDR3. Fields, in order: CDR3 protein, CDR3 DNA, V gene, J gene, D gene, CDR3 length, clone size. A D gene is named only where the DNA matches it firmly. Expanded clones get a size class; other rows say once, few or many, or leave the size out.

CDR3: CASSVVSGGGYNEQFF; DNA: TGTGCCAGCAGCGTAGTCTCCGGGGGAGGCTACAATGAGCAGTTCTTC; V: TRBV9; J: TRBJ2-1; D: NA; length: 16; size: NA
CDR3: CASSPPRGDRASVYGYTF; DNA: TGTGCCAGCTCACCACCGAGGGGGGACAGGGCCTCCGTCTATGGCTACACCTTC; V: TRBV18; J: TRBJ1-2; D: TRBD1; length: 18; size: NA
CDR3: CASGSVGYTF; DNA: TGTGCTTCGGGGAGTGTGGGCTACACCTTC; V: TRBV28; J: TRBJ1-2; D: NA; length: 10; size: few
CDR3: CAWSVLSAGDPYEQYF; DNA: TGTGCCTGGAGTGTCCTCTCCGCGGGGGATCCCTACGAGCAGTACTTC; V: TRBV30; J: TRBJ2-7; D: TRBD2; length: 16; size: NA
CDR3: CASSQTLAGTQYF; DNA: TGTGCCAGCAGCCAAACCTTAGCCGGTACGCAGTATTTT; V: TRBV3-1/TRBV3-2; J: TRBJ2-3; D: NA; length: 13; size: NA
CDR3: CASSDTSSGNTIYF; DNA: TGTGCCAGCAGTGACACCAGCTCTGGAAACACCATATATTTT; V: TRBV2; J: TRBJ1-3; D: NA; length: 14; size: NA
CDR3: CASSSYRVAGGYGYTF; DNA: TGTGCCAGCAGCTCCTACCGTGTCGCCGGGGGCTATGGCTACACCTTC; V: TRBV7-9; J: TRBJ1-2; D: NA; length: 16; size: NA
CDR3: CASSKLAGVYEQYF; DNA: TGTGCCAGTAGTAAGCTAGCGGGAGTGTACGAGCAGTACTTC; V: TRBV19; J: TRBJ2-7; D: TRBD2; length: 14; size: once
CDR3: CASRNPGLAGGYTDTQYF; DNA: TGTGCCAGCAGAAATCCGGGACTAGCGGGGGGATACACAGATACGCAGTATTTT; V: TRBV19; J: TRBJ2-3; D: TRBD2; length: 18; size: NA
CDR3: CASSLAGSIMNTEAFF; DNA: TGCGCCAGCAGCTTGGCGGGTTCGATAATGAACACTGAAGCTTTCTTT; V: TRBV5-1; J: TRBJ1-1; D: NA; length: 16; size: NA
CDR3: CASLDRVHTEAFF; DNA: TGTGCCAGCCTGGACAGGGTACACACTGAAGCTTTCTTT; V: TRBV19; J: TRBJ1-1; D: TRBD1; length: 13; size: many
CDR3: CASSQPPRAGTGNTEAFF; DNA: TGCGCCAGCAGCCAACCTCCCCGCGCCGGGACAGGGAACACTGAAGCTTTCTTT; V: TRBV4-1; J: TRBJ1-1; D: TRBD1; length: 18; size: few
CDR3: CASCVRPGNTIYF; DNA: TGTGCCAGCTGTGTCCGTCCCGGAAACACCATATATTTT; V: TRBV12-3/TRBV12-4; J: TRBJ1-3; D: NA; length: 13; size: NA
CDR3: CASSGERTGEIPYGYTF; DNA: TGTGCCAGCAGTGGAGAGAGGACAGGGGAAATTCCCTATGGCTACACCTTC; V: TRBV2; J: TRBJ1-2; D: TRBD1; length: 17; size: NA
CDR3: CSATLGGVKYF; DNA: TGCAGTGCTACCCTGGGGGGGGTGAAGTACTTC; V: TRBV20-1; J: TRBJ2-7; D: TRBD2; length: 11; size: NA
CDR3: CASSQDLGDSKNEQFF; DNA: TGCGCCAGCAGCCAAGATCTAGGTGACTCCAAAAATGAGCAGTTCTTC; V: TRBV4-1; J: TRBJ2-1; D: NA; length: 16; size: NA
CDR3: CASSLQSRGGLSSYNEQFF; DNA: TGTGCCAGCAGCCTACAGTCGCGGGGGGGACTCAGCTCCTACAATGAGCAGTTCTTC; V: TRBV4-2; J: TRBJ2-1; D: TRBD2; length: 19; size: NA
CDR3: CAISESSGNQPQHF; DNA: TGTGCCATCAGTGAGAGTAGCGGCAATCAGCCCCAGCATTTT; V: TRBV10-3; J: TRBJ1-5; D: NA; length: 14; size: NA
CDR3: CASSEGTRNTQYF; DNA: TGTGCCAGCAGCGAGGGGACTCGTAATACGCAGTATTTT; V: TRBV9; J: TRBJ2-3; D: NA; length: 13; size: once
CDR3: CASSLGDYGYTF; DNA: TGTGCCAGCAGCTTGGGAGACTATGGCTACACCTTC; V: TRBV5-4; J: TRBJ1-2; D: NA; length: 12; size: NA
CDR3: CASGPAEVDEKLFF; DNA: TGTGCCAGCGGACCCGCGGAGGTTGATGAAAAACTGTTTTTT; V: TRBV2; J: TRBJ1-4; D: NA; length: 14; size: NA
CDR3: CAWSTRTGRDVGEAFF; DNA: TGTGCCTGGAGTACCCGGACAGGGAGGGACGTGGGTGAAGCTTTCTTT; V: TRBV30; J: TRBJ1-1; D: TRBD1; length: 16; size: NA
CDR3: CASSLAGRATDTQYF; DNA: TGTGCCAGCAGCTTAGCGGGGAGAGCAACAGATACGCAGTATTTT; V: TRBV7-9; J: TRBJ2-3; D: NA; length: 15; size: NA
CDR3: CASSVAGGLRDTQYF; DNA: TGTGCCAGCAGCGTAGCAGGCGGGTTGAGAGATACGCAGTATTTT; V: TRBV7-3; J: TRBJ2-3; D: NA; length: 15; size: many
CDR3: CASSIDRGGNTIYF; DNA: TGTGCCAGTAGTATCGACAGGGGTGGAAACACCATATATTTT; V: TRBV19; J: TRBJ1-3; D: TRBD1; length: 14; size: few
CDR3: CASSSSGTEFSEAFF; DNA: TGTGCCAGCAGCTCCAGTGGGACAGAGTTTTCTGAAGCTTTCTTT; V: TRBV5-5; J: TRBJ1-1; D: TRBD1; length: 15; size: NA
CDR3: CASSEWEVRNEQFF; DNA: TGTGCCAGCAGTGAATGGGAGGTCCGGAATGAGCAGTTCTTC; V: TRBV6-1; J: TRBJ2-1; D: NA; length: 14; size: NA
CDR3: CASRQDRGPSPLHF; DNA: TGTGCCAGCAGACAAGACAGGGGGCCATCACCCCTCCACTTT; V: TRBV27; J: TRBJ1-6; D: TRBD1; length: 14; size: NA
CDR3: CASSPDRPSGNTIYF; DNA: TGTGCCAGCTCTCCTGACAGACCTTCTGGAAACACCATATATTTT; V: TRBV18; J: TRBJ1-3; D: NA; length: 15; size: NA
CDR3: CASSLVLASNYGYTF; DNA: TGTGCCAGCAGCTTGGTTCTAGCCTCTAACTATGGCTACACCTTC; V: TRBV5-4; J: TRBJ1-2; D: NA; length: 15; size: NA
CDR3: CASSSGTVIYNSPLHF; DNA: TGTGCCAGCAGCTCGGGGACAGTTATCTATAATTCACCCCTCCACTTT; V: TRBV7-9; J: TRBJ1-6; D: TRBD1; length: 16; size: NA
CDR3: CASSQYRGSHTGELFF; DNA: TGTGCCAGCAGCCAATACAGGGGGTCACACACCGGGGAGCTGTTTTTT; V: TRBV3-1/TRBV3-2; J: TRBJ2-2; D: TRBD1; length: 16; size: many
CDR3: CASSERTSGSYEQYF; DNA: TGTGCCAGCAGTGAAAGGACTAGCGGGAGTTACGAGCAGTACTTC; V: TRBV6-1; J: TRBJ2-7; D: TRBD2; length: 15; size: NA
CDR3: CASSFTYSDRGRREKLFF; DNA: TGTGCCAGCAGTTTCACCTACTCTGACAGGGGGCGCCGGGAAAAACTGTTTTTT; V: TRBV2; J: TRBJ1-4; D: TRBD1; length: 18; size: NA
CDR3: CASSQVEDNIDTQYF; DNA: TGCGCCAGCAGCCAAGTTGAGGACAATATCGATACGCAGTATTTT; V: TRBV4-1; J: TRBJ2-3; D: NA; length: 15; size: once
CDR3: CASSELRVSSYNEQFF; DNA: TGTGCCAGCAGTGAACTTCGGGTTAGCTCCTACAATGAGCAGTTCTTC; V: TRBV6-1; J: TRBJ2-1; D: NA; length: 16; size: NA
CDR3: CASSLDSSSYNSPLHF; DNA: TGTGCCAGCAGCTTAGATAGTAGCTCCTATAATTCACCCCTCCACTTT; V: TRBV11-2; J: TRBJ1-6; D: NA; length: 16; size: NA
CDR3: CASSFRARGDSPLHF; DNA: TGTGCCAGCAGTTTCCGGGCCAGGGGGGATTCACCCCTCCACTTT; V: TRBV2; J: TRBJ1-6; D: TRBD1; length: 15; size: NA
CDR3: CASKQAGTSKGGELFF; DNA: TGTGCCAGCAAACAAGCCGGGACTAGTAAGGGCGGGGAGCTGTTTTTT; V: TRBV21-1; J: TRBJ2-2; D: NA; length: 16; size: NA
CDR3: CASSLWGLEGGDTQYF; DNA: TGTGCCAGCAGCTTATGGGGACTAGAAGGTGGAGATACGCAGTATTTT; V: TRBV11-2; J: TRBJ2-3; D: TRBD2; length: 16; size: NA
CDR3: CASSPGLAGEGSYNEQFF; DNA: TGTGCCAGCTCACCCGGACTAGCGGGGGAAGGCTCCTACAATGAGCAGTTCTTC; V: TRBV18; J: TRBJ2-1; D: TRBD2; length: 18; size: NA